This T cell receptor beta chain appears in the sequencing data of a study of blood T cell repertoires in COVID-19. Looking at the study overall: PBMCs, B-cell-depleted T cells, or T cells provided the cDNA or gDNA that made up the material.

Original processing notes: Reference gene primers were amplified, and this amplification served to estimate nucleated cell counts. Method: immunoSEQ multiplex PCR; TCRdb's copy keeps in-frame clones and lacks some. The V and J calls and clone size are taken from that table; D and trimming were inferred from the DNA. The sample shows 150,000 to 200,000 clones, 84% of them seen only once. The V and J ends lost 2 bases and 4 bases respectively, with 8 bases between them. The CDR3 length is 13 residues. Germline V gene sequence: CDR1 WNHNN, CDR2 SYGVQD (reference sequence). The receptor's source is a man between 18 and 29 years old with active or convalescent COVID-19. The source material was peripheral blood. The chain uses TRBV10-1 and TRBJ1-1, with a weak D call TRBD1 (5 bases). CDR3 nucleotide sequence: TGCGCCAGCAGTGAGATGGGGGGCACTGAAGCTTTCTTT. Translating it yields CASSEMGGTEAFF.